This T cell receptor (beta chain) appears in the sequencing data of a study of vaccination effects on CD4 cells after COVID-19. Prior to sequencing, the ViraFEST assay stimulated PBMC with viral peptide pools, which expanded the antigen-specific CD4+ T cells. After around 10 days in culture, the CD4+ T cells were isolated. The healthy vaccine recipients, who had no prior SARS-CoV-2 infection, showed negative nucleocapsid antibodies. After 1.5 million to 2 million PBMC were placed in each well, they were cultured with roughly 11 IU/ml IL-2 and approximately 9.7 ug/ml peptides. Clones were sequenced by immunoSEQ multiplex PCR, and TCRdb holds only the in-frame ones, with some missing. This sample has around 79,000 clones; 78% occur once, and the top ten carry under 12%. On this clone: Its antigen is unknown.

Germline CDR1 MDHEN, CDR2 SYDVKM. V lost 4 bases, J lost 3 bases, and 13 bases lay in between. The CDR3 is 15 amino acids. This sequence originates from a human donor who received a COVID-19 vaccine. The material was CD4+ T cells from PBMCs cultured with SARS-CoV-2 spike peptides, obtained before COVID-19 vaccination. The rearrangement uses TRBV28 and TRBJ1-5; perhaps TRBD1 as D (5 bases). The CDR3 loop is CASSSITGYNQPQHF. Here the CDR3 DNA reads TGTGCCAGCAGTTCCATCACAGGTTACAATCAGCCCCAGCATTTT. Full variable domain (outside the CDR3, taken from reference TRBV28 and TRBJ1-5): DVKVTQSSRYLVKRTGEKVFLECVQDMDHENMFWYRQDPGLGLRLIYFSYDVKMKEKGDIPEGYSVSREKKERFSLILESASTNQTSMYLCASSSITGYNQPQHFGDGTRLSIL.